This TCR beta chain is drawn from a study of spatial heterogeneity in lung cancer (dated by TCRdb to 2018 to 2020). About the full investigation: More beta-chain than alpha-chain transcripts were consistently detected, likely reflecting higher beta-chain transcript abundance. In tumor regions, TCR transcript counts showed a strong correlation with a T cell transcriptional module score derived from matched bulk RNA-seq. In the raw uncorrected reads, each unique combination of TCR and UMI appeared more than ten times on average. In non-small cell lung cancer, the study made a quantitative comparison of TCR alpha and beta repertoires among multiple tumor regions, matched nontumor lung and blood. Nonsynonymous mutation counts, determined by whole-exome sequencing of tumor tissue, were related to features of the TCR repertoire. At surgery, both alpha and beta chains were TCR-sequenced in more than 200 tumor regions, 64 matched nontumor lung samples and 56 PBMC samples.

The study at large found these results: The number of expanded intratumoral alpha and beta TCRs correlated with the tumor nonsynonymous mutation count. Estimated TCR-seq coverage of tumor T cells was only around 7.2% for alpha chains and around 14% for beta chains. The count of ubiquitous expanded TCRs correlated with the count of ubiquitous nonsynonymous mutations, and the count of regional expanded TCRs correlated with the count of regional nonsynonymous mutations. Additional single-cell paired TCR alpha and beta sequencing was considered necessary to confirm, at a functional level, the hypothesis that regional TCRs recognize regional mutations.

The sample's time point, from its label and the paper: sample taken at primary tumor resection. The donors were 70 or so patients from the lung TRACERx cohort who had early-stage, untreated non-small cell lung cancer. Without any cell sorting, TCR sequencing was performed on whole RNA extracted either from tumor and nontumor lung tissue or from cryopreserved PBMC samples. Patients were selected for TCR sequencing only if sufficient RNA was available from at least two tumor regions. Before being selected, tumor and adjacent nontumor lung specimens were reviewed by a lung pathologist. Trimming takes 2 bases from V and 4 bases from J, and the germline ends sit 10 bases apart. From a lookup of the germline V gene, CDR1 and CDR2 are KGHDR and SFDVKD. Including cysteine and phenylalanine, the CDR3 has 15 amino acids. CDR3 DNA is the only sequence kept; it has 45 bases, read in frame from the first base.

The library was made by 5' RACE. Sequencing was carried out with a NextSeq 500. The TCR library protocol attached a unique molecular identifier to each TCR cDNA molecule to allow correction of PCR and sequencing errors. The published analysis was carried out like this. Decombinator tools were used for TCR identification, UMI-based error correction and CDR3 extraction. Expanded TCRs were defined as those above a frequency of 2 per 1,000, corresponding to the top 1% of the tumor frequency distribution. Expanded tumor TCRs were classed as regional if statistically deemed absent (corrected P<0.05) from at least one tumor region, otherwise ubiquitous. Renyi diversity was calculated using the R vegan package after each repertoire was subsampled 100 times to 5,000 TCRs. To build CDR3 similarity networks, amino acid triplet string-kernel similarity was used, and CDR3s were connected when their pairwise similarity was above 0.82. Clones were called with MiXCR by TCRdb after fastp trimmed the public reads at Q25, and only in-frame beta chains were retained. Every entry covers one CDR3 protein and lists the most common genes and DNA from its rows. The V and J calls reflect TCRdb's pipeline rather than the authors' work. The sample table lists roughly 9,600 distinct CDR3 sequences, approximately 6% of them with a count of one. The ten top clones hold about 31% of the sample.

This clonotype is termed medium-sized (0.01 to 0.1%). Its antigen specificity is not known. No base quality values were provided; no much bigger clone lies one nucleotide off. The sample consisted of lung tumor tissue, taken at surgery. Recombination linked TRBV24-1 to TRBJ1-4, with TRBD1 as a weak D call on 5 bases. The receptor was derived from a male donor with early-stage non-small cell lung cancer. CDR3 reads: CATSDSQGSNEKLFF. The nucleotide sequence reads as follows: TGTGCCACCAGTGATTCTCAGGGAAGTAATGAAAAACTGTTTTTT.